This TCR beta chain appears in the sequencing data of a study of blood T cell repertoires in COVID-19 (TCRdb year 2020). Regarding the study in general: Samples from collaborators originated in the United States, Italy and Spain and spanned both the acute and convalescent phases of COVID-19. Sample metadata almost always included a de-identified subject ID, COVID-19 status, age in years and sex. Deeply sampled blood TCRbeta repertoires from subjects exposed to, actively infected with, or recovered from COVID-19 were included in the dataset. The repertoires were made available in a free public database intended to serve as a resource for research on the immune response to SARS-CoV-2. Where available, HLA class I and class II types were taken from metadata supplied by the sample provider and were not determined by assay-based typing. The prospective study material was composed of cDNA or gDNA derived from T cells, B-cell-depleted T cells, or PBMCs. Samples came from the ongoing ImmuneRACE study (first 160 participants) plus 1,254 subjects from 6 global collaborators.

Whole blood was collected in K2EDTA tubes by collaborating institutions according to the institutions' own protocols. For TCRbeta analysis, collaborator samples were shipped as frozen whole blood, as isolated PBMCs, or as DNA extracted from either sample type. Paper-wide results and their limitations: How much clinical and demographic metadata was included differed by source and by participant, and the metadata was provided uncurated.

Regarding this clone: Its recognized antigen is unknown. Base quality data are lacking; no much larger clone is found one base away.

The immunoSEQ Assay, a bias-controlled multiplex PCR, was used to amplify TCRbeta CDR3 regions from genomic DNA. The paper's processing steps were these. Within the assay, amplification of reference gene primers was used to estimate how many nucleated cells each sample contained. Sequence reads were collapsed and filtered to measure the absolute abundance of every unique TCRbeta CDR3 rearrangement. For each sample, productive Simpson clonality was calculated by taking the square root of Simpson's diversity index across productive rearrangements. This is the immuneACCESS table as TCRdb keeps it, with only in-frame sequences that have V and J called. A part of the clones is gone; compared with another copy, unresolved V genes explain less than half, and the rest is unexplained. The DNA gave D and trimming, while V, J and clone size come from that table. The sample table contains about 190,000 clones; only one count was recorded for 70% to 90% of them. Of the sample, 1.1% is held by the ten largest clones.

The receptor comes from a man aged 25 to 40 with acute or convalescent COVID-19. The sequenced material came from peripheral blood.

CDR3 reads: CASSPNRDRGNGYTF. The DNA sequence is TGTGCCAGCAGCCCCAACCGGGACAGGGGGAATGGCTACACCTTC. The chain couples TRBV6-5 to TRBJ1-2, and 11 junction bases match TRBD1. The junction shows trimming of 6 bases on V and 6 bases on J, and the gene matches do not reach 9 bases of it. Looking up the germline V gene yields CDR1 MNHEY and CDR2 SVGAGI. Including the terminal cysteine and phenylalanine, the CDR3 comprises 15 residues. The retained sequence is limited to the CDR3, 45 bases, with the frame set at the first base.